Described below is a single T cell receptor beta chain sequence and its context. Only one count was recorded for this clone. The antigen it binds to is not known. Qualities for individual bases were not recorded, and no much larger clone is one base off. The data belong to a study of shared clonotypes between healthy human individuals (dated by TCRdb to the early 2020s). General notes on the study: A few men and two women, aged 18 to 49 years, made up the cohort. Libraries were prepared and TCR repertoires were sequenced by different laboratories using diverse techniques, in order to increase sequencing depth and limit assay-specific biases. Each donor's leukapheresis produced roughly between about 0.9 and 9.5 billion PBMCs. The study deeply sequenced blood TCR repertoires of five healthy adults to estimate repertoire size and the extent of clonotype sharing between individuals. For each donor, three plates each were used for CD4 naive and CD4 memory, two plates were used for CD8 naive, and one plate was used for CD8 memory.

Trimming accounts for 5 bases at V and 2 bases at J, while the number of junction bases matched to no gene is 18. Via the germline V gene (reference sequence), CDR1 is SEHNR and CDR2 FQNEAQ. From cysteine to phenylalanine, the CDR3 is 19 amino acids long. The entry retains the CDR3 DNA only, 57 bases that are in frame from base 1. CD8 naive samples were CD45RO-negative cells positively selected for CCR7, giving a CD45RA+CCR7+ population that excluded TemRA cells. The donors were healthy, HIV-negative adults who had no recently reported acute infections or vaccinations. Only Caucasian adults living in Nashville, Tennessee, USA were represented among the donors. Blood was collected by leukapheresis, and PBMCs were isolated by Ficoll-Histopaque density gradient centrifugation and then cryopreserved in liquid nitrogen vapor phase. Analytical flow cytometry was used to check the purity and quantity of every magnetically sorted T cell population. From each sorted fraction, genomic DNA was isolated and quantified by UV absorbance on a Nanodrop 2000c.

Overall study results and their limits: The genetic and exposure-history diversity represented was limited by the small number of donors. Sampling was restricted to blood, and TCR repertoires in tissue are likely to differ from TCR repertoires in blood. Compared with non-shared clonotypes, the clonotypes found in all four sorted-subset donors had higher generation probabilities. Sharing across several donors was observed for about 5% of naive CD4, about 4% of naive CD8, 2% to 2.5% of memory CD4, and around 0.44% of memory CD8 clonotypes. Even with the large sequencing depth, rarefaction of the sorted-subset datasets indicated that sequencing was incomplete. Pairwise subsampling led to the expectation that sequencing depth would affect the degree of clonotype sharing among donors. Naive subsets generally had larger estimated clonotype richness than memory subsets did.

Using the deep immunoSEQ assay, TCR CDR3 regions were amplified from genomic DNA by multiplex PCR. Extracted genomic DNA from each cell subset was spread evenly across all wells of several immunoSEQ 96-well plates, with each plate serving as a replicate. For sorted subsets, approximately 210 ng genomic DNA, equal to 30,000 to 35,000 T cell genomes, was loaded into each replicate PCR. The purified libraries were quantified using a Qubit 3.0 fluorometer, sized with a Bioanalyzer 2100, and then quantified again using the KAPA Library Quantification kit. A separate single-read 150-cycle Illumina NextSeq 550 flow cell was used to sequence each immunoSEQ 96-well plate. As for how the authors treated the data: Because the immunoSEQ output held only junctional sequences and lacked quality scores, the filtering could not match the filtering applied to full-length reads. Sequences were annotated with PyIR, a Python wrapper for IgBLAST v1.9, and V/J genes and CDR3 were assigned using IMGT germline references. Reads were filtered out if the reads had weak V/J assignments (E-value above 1e-6), no CDR3, stop codons, out-of-frame junctions, or ambiguous translated residues. V3J clonotypes were defined as sequences sharing an identical inferred V gene, J gene, and CDR3 amino acid sequence. The percentage overlap between two repertoires was calculated by dividing the number of shared unique clonotypes by the size of the smaller repertoire. Richness of each repertoire was evaluated using RTK rarefaction, the Chao1 estimator, and Recon v2.1 estimates of unobserved clonotypes. OLGA was used to compute generation probabilities for all TCRbeta clonotypes that the gDNA method yielded from a few donors. TCRdb retrieved this table from immuneACCESS and kept in-frame rearrangements only. Not all clones are present; in checked studies, unresolved V genes account for under half, and no reason is known for the remainder. V and J calls and clone size come straight from that table; D and trimming were deduced from the DNA. The sample table records roughly 2,000,000 clones; approximately 94% of these occur just once. The biggest ten clones account for 1% to 1.5% of the sample.

Sequenced material: naive CD8+ T cells sorted from blood. Per the publication, the cell subset or site label means: CD45RA+CCR7+. The chain joins TRBV7-9 to TRBJ2-7; TRBD2 matches 10 bases in the middle. The TCR sequence derives from a man aged 18 to 29 in good health. In nucleotides, the sequence is TGTGCCAGCAGCCTCGCTTATCTAGCGGGGGAAATTTTGCCCTACGAGCAGTACTTC. It translates to CASSLAYLAGEILPYEQYF.